This T cell receptor beta chain was documented in a study of T-cell memory formation after mild COVID-19. General observations from the study: Whereas later expanders leaned CD4+, clones contracting day 15 to 85 showed a balanced CD4/CD8 makeup.

One entry per CDR3 protein, called by TCRdb with MiXCR from the 5' RACE reads. The sample consists of around 99,000 distinct CDR3 sequences, roughly 14% of them appearing once. This clonotype has at least ten counts. Antigen specificity is unknown. The ends were cut back, 6 bases at V and 2 bases at J, with 11 bases in the middle. The CDR3 runs to 14 residues. CDR1 and CDR2 (germline): SEHNR, FQNEAQ (reference sequence). The chain uses TRBV7-9 and TRBJ1-5; D gene ambiguous. Sequencing input: PBMCs or a T cell subset sorted from them (not recorded which). The clonotype originates from a man aged 18 to 35 who had mild COVID-19 (a few samples of this study predate the infection). Cell type and time point are not known. The CDR3 is CASSPPMGNQPQHF. The CDR3 DNA follows: TGTGCCAGCAGTCCACCAATGGGCAATCAGCCCCAGCATTTT.